This TCR beta chain was profiled in a study of blood T cell repertoires in COVID-19. Study as a whole: Acute and convalescent COVID-19 specimens originated in the United States, Italy and Spain. Nucleic acid was either cDNA or gDNA, and it came from T cells, B-cell-depleted T cells, or PBMCs.

Original handling: Amplification with reference gene primers provided the estimates of nucleated cell counts. The repertoire was sequenced with immunoSEQ multiplex PCR; TCRdb's copy has only in-frame clones and lacks some. V and J calls and clone size are as listed in that table; D and trimming were resolved from the DNA. The sample yields about 71,000 clones, 82% seen once. This receptor was taken from a woman of 80 years or more with acute or convalescent COVID-19. Specimen: peripheral blood.

CDR3 amino acids: CASSWRGGLAVDEQFF. In nucleotides, the CDR3 is TGCGCCAGCAGCTGGCGGGGGGGACTAGCGGTCGATGAGCAGTTCTTC. The chain combines TRBV5-1 with TRBJ2-1, with 11 positions matching TRBD2. The V gene's germline CDR1 is SGHRS and CDR2 YFSETQ. The trim removed 3 bases at V and 8 bases at J, leaving 10 bases unmatched. The CDR3 has 16 amino acids.